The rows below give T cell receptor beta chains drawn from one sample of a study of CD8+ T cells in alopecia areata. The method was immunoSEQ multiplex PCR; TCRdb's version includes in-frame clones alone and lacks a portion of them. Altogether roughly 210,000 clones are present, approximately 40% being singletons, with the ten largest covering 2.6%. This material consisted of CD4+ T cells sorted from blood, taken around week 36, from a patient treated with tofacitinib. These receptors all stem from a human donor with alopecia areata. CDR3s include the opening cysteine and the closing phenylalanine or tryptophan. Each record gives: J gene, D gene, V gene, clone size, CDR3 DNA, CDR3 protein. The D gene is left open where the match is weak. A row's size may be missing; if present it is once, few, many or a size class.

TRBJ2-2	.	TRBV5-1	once	TGCGCCAGCAGCTTGGCGCCGGTCCCGAACACCGGGGAGCTGTTTTTT	CASSLAPVPNTGELFF
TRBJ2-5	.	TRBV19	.	TGTGCCAGTAGTGTACGAGTCGGAGAGACCCAGTACTTC	CASSVRVGETQYF
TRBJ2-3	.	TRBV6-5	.	TGTGCCACCGCGTGGGGCACAGATACGCAGTATTTT	CATAWGTDTQYF
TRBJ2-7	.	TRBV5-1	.	TGCGCCAGCAGCTGGGACGACGGAGGTTACGAGCAGTACTTC	CASSWDDGGYEQYF
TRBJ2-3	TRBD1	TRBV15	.	TGTGCCACCAGCAGAGTAGGGACAGGCAACACAGATACGCAGTATTTT	CATSRVGTGNTDTQYF
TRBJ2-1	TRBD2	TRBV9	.	TGTGCCAGCGGAGGACTAGCGGACTACAATGAGCAGTTCTTC	CASGGLADYNEQFF
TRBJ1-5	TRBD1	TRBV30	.	TGTGCCTGGAGTGTACCGACAGGGGGCAATCAGCCCCAGCATTTT	CAWSVPTGGNQPQHF
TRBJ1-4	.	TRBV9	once	TGTGCCAGCAGCGCAGCGGTTGGAGAAAAACTGTTTTTT	CASSAAVGEKLFF
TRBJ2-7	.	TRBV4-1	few	TGCGCCAGCAGCCAGAGGGACTTGGCCTACGAGCAGTACTTC	CASSQRDLAYEQYF
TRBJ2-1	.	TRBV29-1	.	TGCAGCGTCGGTCTAGTAAATGAGCAGTTCTTC	CSVGLVNEQFF
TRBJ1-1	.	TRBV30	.	TGTGCCTGGAGGTTTACAGGCTACAGTTTGAACACTGAAGCTTTCTTT	CAWRFTGYSLNTEAFF
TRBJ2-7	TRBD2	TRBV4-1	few	TGCGCCAGCAGCCAAGTTCTAGCGGGAGGACCCACCTACGAGCAGTACTTC	CASSQVLAGGPTYEQYF
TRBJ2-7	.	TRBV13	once	TGTGCCAGCAGCTTAAACCGGAACTCCTACGAGCAGTACTTC	CASSLNRNSYEQYF
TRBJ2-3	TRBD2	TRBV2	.	TGTGCCAGCAGGGGGGGACTAGCGATCACAGATACGCAGTATTTT	CASRGGLAITDTQYF
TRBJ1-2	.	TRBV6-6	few	TGTGCCAGCAGGCTGGGACCGAACTATGGCTACACCTTC	CASRLGPNYGYTF
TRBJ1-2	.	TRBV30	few	TGTGCCTGTCTTGCACCTAAAGACTATGGCTACACCTTC	CACLAPKDYGYTF
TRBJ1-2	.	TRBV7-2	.	TGTGCCAGCAGCCCGGCTCGAGGGGGCTACACCTTC	CASSPARGGYTF
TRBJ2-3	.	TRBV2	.	TGTGCCAGCAGTTCTCTAACCTCGAGGGGAGATACGCAGTATTTT	CASSSLTSRGDTQYF
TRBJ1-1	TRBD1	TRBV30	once	TGTGCCTGGAACAAGGACAGGGACACTGAAGCTTTCTTT	CAWNKDRDTEAFF
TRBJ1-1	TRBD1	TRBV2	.	TGTGCCAGCACCGACCACAGGGGGTACACTGAAGCTTTCTTT	CASTDHRGYTEAFF
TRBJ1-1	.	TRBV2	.	TGTGCCAGCAGCCGGTACGGGCGGGGGACTGAAGCTTTCTTT	CASSRYGRGTEAFF
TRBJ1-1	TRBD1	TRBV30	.	TGTGCCTGGAGCCACAGGGGGCGACCCTACACTGAAGCTTTCTTT	CAWSHRGRPYTEAFF
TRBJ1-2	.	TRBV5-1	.	TGCGCCAGCAGTAGGGGAGGAGGTGGAGGCTACACCTTC	CASSRGGGGGYTF
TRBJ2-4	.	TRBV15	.	TGTGCCACCAGCAGAGATATGGAGAGAGACATTCAGTACTTC	CATSRDMERDIQYF
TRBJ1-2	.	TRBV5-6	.	TGTGCCAGCAGCTCCGACAGAATCTATGGCTACACCTTC	CASSSDRIYGYTF
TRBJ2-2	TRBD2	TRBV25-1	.	TGTGCCAGCAGTGAAAGAAGGGAGGGCACCGGGGAGCTGTTTTTT	CASSERREGTGELFF
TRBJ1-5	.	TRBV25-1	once	TGTGCCAGCAGTGATGCTGGGCAGCCCCAGCATTTT	CASSDAGQPQHF
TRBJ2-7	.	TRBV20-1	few	TGCAGTGCTAGATCCAACTACGAGCAGTACTTC	CSARSNYEQYF